This is a list of T cell receptor beta chains from one sample in a study of T cell responses to AZD1222 COVID-19 vaccine. Libraries were prepared by immunoSEQ multiplex PCR; TCRdb keeps only in-frame clonotypes and omits some of them. The sample includes over 100,000 clones, roughly 90% of them seen just once. This sample comprised peripheral blood, obtained on day 0 of AZD1222 vaccination. These TCRs come from an adult in good health. The CDR3 runs from the conserved cysteine through the conserved F or W. The D gene is left open where the match is weak. Clone sizes are given selectively: once, few, many, or a class where the clone is expanded.

>.|TRBV5-8|TRBJ2-2|.
CASSLTGTGELFF
TGTGCCAGCAGCTTGACAGGGACCGGGGAGCTGTTTTTT
>.|TRBV2|TRBJ1-2|TRBD1
CASRGDRAVGGYTF
TGTGCCAGCAGGGGGGACAGGGCTGTAGGAGGCTACACCTTC
>.|TRBV5-6|TRBJ2-5|.
CASSFGLETQYF
TGTGCCAGCAGCTTCGGACTCGAGACCCAGTACTTC
>.|TRBV7-2|TRBJ2-5|.
CASSYVAGEETQYF
TGTGCCAGCAGTTATGTGGCAGGGGAAGAGACCCAGTACTTC
>.|TRBV20-1|TRBJ1-5|.
CSASPSGRGGGNQPQHF
TGCAGTGCTAGTCCATCGGGCAGGGGCGGGGGCAATCAGCCCCAGCATTTT
>.|TRBV7-9|TRBJ2-1|.
CASSYPGGLNEQFF
TGTGCCAGCAGTTATCCGGGGGGCCTCAATGAGCAGTTCTTC
>.|TRBV4-1|TRBJ2-1|.
CASALGQGTYNEQFF
TGCGCCAGCGCCTTGGGGCAGGGGACTTACAATGAGCAGTTCTTC
>.|TRBV5-5|TRBJ1-1|.
CASSPGWERDTEAFF
TGTGCCAGCAGCCCCGGATGGGAACGGGACACTGAAGCTTTCTTT
>.|TRBV27|TRBJ2-5|TRBD2
CASSPAGGQETQYF
TGTGCCAGCAGTCCCGCGGGGGGGCAAGAGACCCAGTACTTC
>few|TRBV2|TRBJ2-2|TRBD1
CASRQGTNTGELFF
TGTGCCAGCCGACAGGGGACGAACACCGGGGAGCTGTTTTTT
>.|TRBV3-1/TRBV3-2|TRBJ1-1|TRBD1
CASSQGDSYTEAFF
TGTGCCAGCAGCCAAGGGGACAGTTACACTGAAGCTTTCTTT
>.|TRBV5-1|TRBJ1-4|.
CASSLDTASGYEKLFF
TGCGCCAGCAGCTTGGATACAGCCTCAGGGTATGAAAAACTGTTTTTT
>once|TRBV6-2/TRBV6-3|TRBJ1-5|TRBD1
CASSLGTGGAGQPQHF
TGTGCCAGCAGTTTGGGGACAGGGGGCGCCGGGCAGCCCCAGCATTTT
>.|TRBV5-6|TRBJ1-6|.
CASSFAVTSSYNSPLHF
TGTGCCAGCAGCTTTGCGGTAACCAGCTCCTATAATTCACCCCTCCACTTT
>.|TRBV28|TRBJ2-7|.
CASAGGQSYEQYF
TGTGCCAGCGCCGGGGGGCAGTCCTACGAGCAGTACTTC
>.|TRBV24-1|TRBJ1-2|.
CATSGHAGVGYTF
TGTGCCACCAGCGGACACGCAGGGGTTGGCTACACCTTC
>.|TRBV24-1|TRBJ2-3|TRBD2
CATSAPGGSDTQYF
TGTGCCACCAGTGCCCCGGGAGGGTCAGATACGCAGTATTTT
>.|TRBV10-3|TRBJ1-6|.
CAISESQWDSPLHF
TGTGCCATCAGTGAGTCGCAGTGGGATTCACCCCTCCACTTT
>.|TRBV27|TRBJ2-3|TRBD2
CASSLWRERSDTQYF
TGTGCCAGCAGTTTATGGCGGGAGAGGTCAGATACGCAGTATTTT
>.|TRBV3-1/TRBV3-2|TRBJ2-3|.
CASSQEGNTQYF
TGTGCCAGCAGCCAAGAAGGTAATACGCAGTATTTT
>.|TRBV5-1|TRBJ2-2|.
CASSSRARNTGELFF
TGCGCCAGCAGCTCCCGGGCCAGGAACACCGGGGAGCTGTTTTTT
>.|TRBV3-1/TRBV3-2|TRBJ1-2|TRBD1
CASSQRQGGYGYTF
TGTGCCAGCAGCCAACGACAGGGAGGCTATGGCTACACCTTC
>few|TRBV6-5|TRBJ1-2|.
CASNPSQGNYGYTF
TGTGCCAGCAACCCCTCCCAGGGTAACTATGGCTACACCTTC
>.|TRBV28|TRBJ1-5|TRBD1
CASSLGQGASGNQPQHF
TGTGCCAGCAGTTTAGGACAGGGGGCGTCTGGCAATCAGCCCCAGCATTTT
>.|TRBV3-1/TRBV3-2|TRBJ2-5|TRBD2
CASSPLSGGIGETQYF
TGTGCCAGCAGCCCCCTTAGCGGGGGCATCGGAGAGACCCAGTACTTC
>.|TRBV20-1|TRBJ1-3|.
CSASPQGSAGNTIYF
TGCAGTGCCAGTCCCCAGGGGAGTGCGGGAAACACCATATATTTT
>once|TRBV6-5|TRBJ1-2|.
CASRAFGSHYGYTF
TGTGCCAGCAGGGCGTTTGGCAGCCACTATGGCTACACCTTC
>.|TRBV10-3|TRBJ1-1|.
CATGLARGNTEAFF
TGTGCCACCGGACTAGCCCGGGGGAACACTGAAGCTTTCTTT
>.|TRBV7-2|TRBJ2-5|.
CASSLVGTLNQETQYF
TGTGCCAGCAGCTTAGTCGGGACTCTCAACCAAGAGACCCAGTACTTC
>once|TRBV9|TRBJ2-3|TRBD2
CASSASGTSGWGTQYF
TGTGCCAGCAGCGCTTCCGGGACTAGCGGGTGGGGTACGCAGTATTTT
>.|TRBV11-2|TRBJ2-1|TRBD2
CASSQRGLAGSGGEQFF
TGTGCCAGCAGTCAACGTGGACTAGCGGGGTCGGGGGGTGAGCAGTTCTTC
>.|TRBV19|TRBJ1-3|.
CATRPFSGNTIYF
TGTGCCACAAGGCCCTTCTCTGGAAACACCATATATTTT